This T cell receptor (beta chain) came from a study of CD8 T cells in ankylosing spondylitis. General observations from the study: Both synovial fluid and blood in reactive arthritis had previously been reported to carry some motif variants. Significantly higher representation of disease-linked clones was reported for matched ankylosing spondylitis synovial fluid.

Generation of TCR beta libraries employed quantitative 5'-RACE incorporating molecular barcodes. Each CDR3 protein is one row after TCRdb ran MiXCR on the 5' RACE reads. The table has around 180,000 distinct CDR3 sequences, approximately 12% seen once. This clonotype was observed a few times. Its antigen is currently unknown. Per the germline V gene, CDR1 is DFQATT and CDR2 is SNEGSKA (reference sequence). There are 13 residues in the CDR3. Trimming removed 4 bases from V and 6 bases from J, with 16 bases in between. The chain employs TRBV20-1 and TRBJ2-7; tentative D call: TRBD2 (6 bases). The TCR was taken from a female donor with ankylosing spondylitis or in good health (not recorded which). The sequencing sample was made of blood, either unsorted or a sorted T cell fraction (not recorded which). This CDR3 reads CSAKRDSFGEQYF. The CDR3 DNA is TGCAGTGCTAAACGGGACTCGTTCGGCGAGCAGTACTTC.